The rows below give T cell receptor beta chains drawn from one sample of a study of blood T cell repertoires in COVID-19. Assay used: immunoSEQ multiplex PCR; TCRdb lists only in-frame clones, some missing. The sample carries some 370,000 clones, about four fifths recorded once. Sequencing used PBMCs or T cells enriched from blood (not recorded which). The source is a woman between 45 and 65 years old who had recovered from COVID-19. Both conserved end residues are part of each CDR3. The D gene is left open where the match is weak. Clone size appears in some rows only: once, few, many, or a class for an expanded clone.

d_call: NA
j_call: TRBJ1-5
clone_size: NA
v_call: TRBV7-8
cdr3_length: 12
cdr3_aa: CASSPLAQPQHF
cdr3_nt: TGTGCCAGCAGCCCCCTAGCTCAGCCCCAGCATTTT

d_call: TRBD2
j_call: TRBJ2-2
clone_size: NA
v_call: TRBV7-9
cdr3_length: 18
cdr3_aa: CASSLTSGRSANTGELFF
cdr3_nt: TGTGCCAGCAGCCTAACTAGCGGGAGAAGCGCGAACACCGGGGAGCTGTTTTTT

d_call: TRBD1
j_call: TRBJ2-7
clone_size: NA
v_call: TRBV5-1
cdr3_length: 15
cdr3_aa: CASSLTRDRGYEQYF
cdr3_nt: TGCGCCAGCAGCTTAACCCGGGACAGGGGATACGAGCAGTACTTC

d_call: TRBD1
j_call: TRBJ2-7
clone_size: few
v_call: TRBV6-1
cdr3_length: 15
cdr3_aa: CASSEGTGGTYEQYF
cdr3_nt: TGTGCCAGCAGTGAAGGCACAGGGGGGACCTACGAGCAGTACTTC

d_call: TRBD2
j_call: TRBJ2-1
clone_size: NA
v_call: TRBV7-9
cdr3_length: 15
cdr3_aa: CASSFGTSVNNEQFF
cdr3_nt: TGTGCCAGCAGCTTCGGGACTAGCGTAAACAATGAGCAGTTCTTC

d_call: NA
j_call: TRBJ2-7
clone_size: NA
v_call: TRBV2
cdr3_length: 15
cdr3_aa: CASSVAGGASYEQYF
cdr3_nt: TGTGCCAGCAGTGTAGCCGGGGGAGCCTCCTACGAGCAGTACTTC

d_call: TRBD1
j_call: TRBJ1-2
clone_size: few
v_call: TRBV30
cdr3_length: 13
cdr3_aa: CAWTTGNYYGYTF
cdr3_nt: TGTGCCTGGACGACAGGGAATTACTATGGCTACACCTTC

d_call: NA
j_call: TRBJ2-7
clone_size: few
v_call: TRBV5-1
cdr3_length: 15
cdr3_aa: CASSLVPGDSYEQYF
cdr3_nt: TGCGCCAGCAGCTTGGTTCCAGGGGATTCCTACGAGCAGTACTTC

d_call: NA
j_call: TRBJ2-7
clone_size: once
v_call: TRBV7-8
cdr3_length: 13
cdr3_aa: CASSSSGPVNQNF
cdr3_nt: TGTGCCAGCAGCTCTTCAGGGCCTGTTAATCAGAACTTC

d_call: NA
j_call: TRBJ1-1
clone_size: NA
v_call: TRBV19
cdr3_length: 14
cdr3_aa: CASSPWTVNTEAFF
cdr3_nt: TGTGCCAGTAGCCCCTGGACAGTGAACACTGAAGCTTTCTTT

d_call: NA
j_call: TRBJ2-2
clone_size: NA
v_call: TRBV24-1
cdr3_length: 16
cdr3_aa: CATSDSGQPNTGELFF
cdr3_nt: TGTGCCACCAGTGATTCCGGACAGCCGAACACCGGGGAGCTGTTTTTT

d_call: NA
j_call: TRBJ1-1
clone_size: many
v_call: TRBV19
cdr3_length: 11
cdr3_aa: CASTVWTEAFF
cdr3_nt: TGTGCCAGCACTGTCTGGACTGAAGCTTTCTTT

d_call: NA
j_call: TRBJ2-7
clone_size: NA
v_call: TRBV2
cdr3_length: 16
cdr3_aa: CASSEALGLSSYEQYF
cdr3_nt: TGTGCCAGCAGTGAAGCGCTGGGACTCAGCTCCTACGAGCAGTACTTC

d_call: NA
j_call: TRBJ1-2
clone_size: NA
v_call: TRBV4-2
cdr3_length: 16
cdr3_aa: CASSRASGEDLYGYTF
cdr3_nt: TGTGCCAGCAGCCGAGCATCCGGGGAGGATCTCTATGGCTACACCTTC

d_call: NA
j_call: TRBJ2-7
clone_size: NA
v_call: TRBV5-8
cdr3_length: 15
cdr3_aa: CASSFGFPSSYEQYF
cdr3_nt: TGTGCCAGCAGCTTTGGTTTCCCCAGCTCCTACGAGCAGTACTTC

d_call: TRBD2
j_call: TRBJ2-3
clone_size: NA
v_call: TRBV29-1
cdr3_length: 12
cdr3_aa: CPIGRFCIAQYF
cdr3_nt: TGCCCGATCGGGAGGTTTTGCATTGCGCAGTATTTT

d_call: TRBD2
j_call: TRBJ2-1
clone_size: NA
v_call: TRBV3-1/TRBV3-2
cdr3_length: 19
cdr3_aa: CASSQGAGGTRSSYNEQFF
cdr3_nt: TGTGCCAGCAGCCAGGGAGCGGGGGGCACCAGGAGCTCCTACAATGAGCAGTTCTTC

d_call: TRBD1
j_call: TRBJ2-2
clone_size: few
v_call: TRBV3-1/TRBV3-2
cdr3_length: 13
cdr3_aa: CASRDRAAGELFF
cdr3_nt: TGTGCCAGCAGGGACAGGGCTGCCGGGGAGCTGTTTTTT

d_call: NA
j_call: TRBJ1-6
clone_size: once
v_call: TRBV7-3
cdr3_length: 17
cdr3_aa: CASSANPRGRRNSPLHF
cdr3_nt: TGTGCCAGCAGCGCAAACCCCCGGGGAAGAAGGAATTCACCCCTCCACTTT

d_call: NA
j_call: TRBJ1-1
clone_size: NA
v_call: TRBV6-1
cdr3_length: 14
cdr3_aa: CASSDPLEGTEAFF
cdr3_nt: TGTGCCAGCAGTGATCCCCTAGAGGGTACTGAAGCTTTCTTT

d_call: NA
j_call: TRBJ2-3
clone_size: NA
v_call: TRBV18
cdr3_length: 13
cdr3_aa: CASSRLDGHTQYF
cdr3_nt: TGTGCCAGCTCACGGCTGGATGGGCATACGCAGTATTTT

d_call: TRBD1
j_call: TRBJ1-3
clone_size: NA
v_call: TRBV9
cdr3_length: 17
cdr3_aa: CASSVAGTGRSGNTIYF
cdr3_nt: TGTGCCAGCAGCGTAGCAGGGACAGGACGCTCTGGAAACACCATATATTTT

d_call: NA
j_call: TRBJ1-3
clone_size: NA
v_call: TRBV5-1
cdr3_length: 14
cdr3_aa: CASSSTASGNTIYF
cdr3_nt: TGCGCCAGCAGCTCAACAGCCTCTGGAAACACCATATATTTT

d_call: TRBD2
j_call: TRBJ2-3
clone_size: NA
v_call: TRBV4-1
cdr3_length: 18
cdr3_aa: CASSQDGSGGRARSTQYF
cdr3_nt: TGCGCCAGCAGCCAAGACGGAAGTGGCGGGAGGGCCAGATCTACGCAGTATTTT

d_call: TRBD1
j_call: TRBJ1-5
clone_size: NA
v_call: TRBV2
cdr3_length: 14
cdr3_aa: CASSGQLSNQPQHF
cdr3_nt: TGTGCCAGTTCGGGACAGCTTAGCAATCAGCCCCAGCATTTT

d_call: NA
j_call: TRBJ2-1
clone_size: once
v_call: TRBV5-1
cdr3_length: 15
cdr3_aa: CASSLVLGVHNEQFF
cdr3_nt: TGCGCCAGCAGCTTGGTACTAGGAGTTCACAATGAGCAGTTCTTC

d_call: TRBD1
j_call: TRBJ1-2
clone_size: NA
v_call: TRBV9
cdr3_length: 16
cdr3_aa: CASSVESSGQLSGYTF
cdr3_nt: TGTGCCAGCAGCGTAGAGTCATCGGGACAGTTGAGCGGCTACACCTTC

d_call: TRBD2
j_call: TRBJ2-2
clone_size: few
v_call: TRBV7-7
cdr3_length: 16
cdr3_aa: CASSPGLAGVTGELFF
cdr3_nt: TGTGCCAGCAGCCCAGGACTAGCGGGAGTCACCGGGGAGCTGTTTTTT

d_call: NA
j_call: TRBJ1-1
clone_size: NA
v_call: TRBV27
cdr3_length: 14
cdr3_aa: CASSFAGGNTEAFF
cdr3_nt: TGTGCCAGCAGTTTTGCCGGTGGGAACACTGAAGCTTTCTTT

d_call: NA
j_call: TRBJ1-4
clone_size: NA
v_call: TRBV21-1
cdr3_length: 21
cdr3_aa: CASSKVPEFSGQGGTNEKLFF
cdr3_nt: TGTGCCAGCAGCAAAGTGCCAGAATTTTCGGGACAGGGGGGAACTAATGAAAAACTGTTTTTT

d_call: NA
j_call: TRBJ1-6
clone_size: NA
v_call: TRBV19
cdr3_length: 15
cdr3_aa: CASRKDGSGNSPLHF
cdr3_nt: TGTGCCAGTAGGAAGGACGGGAGCGGGAATTCACCCCTCCACTTT

d_call: TRBD1
j_call: TRBJ1-4
clone_size: NA
v_call: TRBV30
cdr3_length: 13
cdr3_aa: CAWARDRNEKLFF
cdr3_nt: TGTGCCTGGGCCCGGGACAGAAACGAAAAACTGTTTTTT

d_call: TRBD2
j_call: TRBJ2-7
clone_size: NA
v_call: TRBV7-2
cdr3_length: 15
cdr3_aa: CASSLGERGPYEQYF
cdr3_nt: TGTGCCAGCAGCTTAGGTGAGCGGGGGCCCTACGAGCAGTACTTC

d_call: NA
j_call: TRBJ1-2
clone_size: few
v_call: TRBV7-9
cdr3_length: 16
cdr3_aa: CASSLGTRTGSGGYTF
cdr3_nt: TGTGCCAGCAGCTTAGGGACTCGGACGGGGTCGGGTGGCTACACCTTC

d_call: TRBD2
j_call: TRBJ2-1
clone_size: NA
v_call: TRBV19
cdr3_length: 14
cdr3_aa: CASKGGLAINEQFF
cdr3_nt: TGTGCCAGTAAGGGGGGACTAGCGATCAATGAGCAGTTCTTC

d_call: TRBD1
j_call: TRBJ2-7
clone_size: NA
v_call: TRBV25-1
cdr3_length: 14
cdr3_aa: CASSDWDRSYEQYF
cdr3_nt: TGTGCCAGCAGTGACTGGGACAGGTCCTACGAGCAGTACTTC

d_call: TRBD1
j_call: TRBJ1-2
clone_size: NA
v_call: TRBV9
cdr3_length: 17
cdr3_aa: CASSVGPYGTDTYGYTF
cdr3_nt: TGTGCCAGCAGCGTAGGCCCCTACGGGACAGATACCTATGGCTACACCTTC

d_call: TRBD2
j_call: TRBJ2-5
clone_size: NA
v_call: TRBV7-2
cdr3_length: 18
cdr3_aa: CASSLAGRGGGPGETQYF
cdr3_nt: TGTGCCAGCAGCTTAGCTGGGCGGGGCGGGGGGCCAGGAGAGACCCAGTACTTC

d_call: NA
j_call: TRBJ1-5
clone_size: few
v_call: TRBV9
cdr3_length: 15
cdr3_aa: CASSVEGGENQPQHF
cdr3_nt: TGTGCCAGCAGCGTAGAGGGGGGGGAGAATCAGCCCCAGCATTTT

d_call: NA
j_call: TRBJ2-7
clone_size: NA
v_call: TRBV7-8
cdr3_length: 15
cdr3_aa: CASSSQHDRFYEQYF
cdr3_nt: TGTGCCAGCAGCTCCCAACACGACAGATTCTACGAGCAGTACTTC

d_call: NA
j_call: TRBJ2-5
clone_size: NA
v_call: TRBV3-1/TRBV3-2
cdr3_length: 15
cdr3_aa: CASSQDTGRQETQYF
cdr3_nt: TGTGCCAGCAGCCAAGATACAGGCCGGCAAGAGACCCAGTACTTC

d_call: TRBD1
j_call: TRBJ1-1
clone_size: NA
v_call: TRBV7-2
cdr3_length: 15
cdr3_aa: CASSFRDRGLTEAFF
cdr3_nt: TGTGCCAGCAGCTTCCGGGACAGGGGGCTTACTGAAGCTTTCTTT

d_call: TRBD1
j_call: TRBJ1-1
clone_size: NA
v_call: TRBV29-1
cdr3_length: 13
cdr3_aa: CSARGQVGTEAFF
cdr3_nt: TGCAGCGCCCGGGGACAGGTTGGGACTGAAGCTTTCTTT

d_call: NA
j_call: TRBJ1-2
clone_size: NA
v_call: TRBV4-2
cdr3_length: 17
cdr3_aa: CASSQRGSPLTNYGYTF
cdr3_nt: TGTGCCAGCAGCCAACGGGGATCCCCGCTGACAAACTATGGCTACACCTTC